This record concerns one TCR beta chain sequence. Its antigen is unidentified. Germline assignment: CDR1 MNHEY and CDR2 SVGEGT. The junction had 7 bases not matched to a gene; V was cut back by 0 bases and J by 0 bases. CDR3 size: 17 residues. The data are from a study of blood T cells in healthy people across ages. General study findings and limits: Higher diversity and more naive CD4+ cells were features of long-lived donors, compared to aged donors.

PCR was performed a second time for roughly 7 to 11 cycles using a sample-barcoded 5' primer and a J-beta primer mix. TCRdb ran MiXCR on the 5' RACE reads and lists one entry per CDR3 protein. The table includes about 1.5 million distinct CDR3 sequences, 42% detected once. Material for sequencing was blood. This clonotype was obtained from a woman aged 18-30 years in good health. The rearrangement joins TRBV6-2 or TRBV6-3 to TRBJ2-7, with TRBD2 identical over 8 bases. For the CDR3, the DNA is TGTGCCAGCAGTTACTCGGGGGAGCGGGGGCCCTCCTACGAGCAGTACTTC. Translated: CASSYSGERGPSYEQYF.